This T cell receptor (beta chain) stems from a study of T cell responses to AZD1222 COVID-19 vaccine. Trimming pared 2 bases from V and 6 bases from J, leaving 21 bases between. Germline V CDR1 and CDR2: SEHNR, FQNEAQ (reference sequence). The CDR3 extends over 17 amino acids. Only in-frame clones appear in the TCRdb table, and some are missing; sequencing was by immunoSEQ multiplex PCR. The table has about 270,000 clones, almost 95% seen once; the top ten hold 0.55%. With respect to this clone: Its specificity is unknown.

General study findings and limits: Repertoires were obtained solely post-peak T cell response.

The clonotype originates from an adult who received the AZD1222 COVID-19 vaccine. J is TRBJ2-3 and V is TRBV7-9; D gene unclear. The specimen comprised peripheral blood, sampled 28 days after the second AZD1222 dose. The CDR3 nucleotides read TGTGCCAGCAGCTTAATTAGCCGGGCCTTCGGAAGGGATACGCAGTATTTT. This codes for CASSLISRAFGRDTQYF.